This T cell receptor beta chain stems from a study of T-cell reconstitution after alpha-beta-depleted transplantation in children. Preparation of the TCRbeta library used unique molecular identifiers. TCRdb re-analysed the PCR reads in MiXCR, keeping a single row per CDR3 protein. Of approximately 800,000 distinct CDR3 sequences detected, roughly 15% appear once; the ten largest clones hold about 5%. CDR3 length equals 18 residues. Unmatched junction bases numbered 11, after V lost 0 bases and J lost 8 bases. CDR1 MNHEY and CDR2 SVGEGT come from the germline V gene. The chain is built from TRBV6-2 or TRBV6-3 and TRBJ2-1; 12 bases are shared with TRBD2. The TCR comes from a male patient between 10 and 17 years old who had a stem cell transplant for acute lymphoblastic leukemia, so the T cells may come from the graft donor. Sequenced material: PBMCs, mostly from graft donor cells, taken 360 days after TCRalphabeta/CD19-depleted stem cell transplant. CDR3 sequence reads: CASSYSSSLTSGRYEQFF. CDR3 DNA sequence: TGTGCCAGCAGTTACTCGAGCTCTCTGACTAGCGGGAGATATGAGCAGTTCTTC.